This TCR beta chain derives from a study of regulatory T cells in long-lasting Graves disease. Whole-study results and caveats: Lower TCR diversity was seen in persistent Graves' patients than in newly diagnosed ones. There was favoring of TRBV28, TRBJ1-2 and TRBJ2-5 in persistent disease.

To make TCR beta libraries, researchers used iRepertoire HTBI primers and Arm-PCR of CDR3 regions. TCRdb reprocessed the multiplex PCR reads with MiXCR, giving one entry per CDR3 protein. The sample includes roughly 220,000 distinct CDR3 sequences, around 20% of them seen just once. This clonotype was recorded at least ten times. No antigen is known for it. The time point denotes: newly diagnosed GD, antithyroid drugs for less than 3 months. PBMC-extracted RNA yielded the TCR library. Approximately 9-milliliter peripheral blood samples went into EDTA tubes. This CDR3 has 16 amino acids. The germline V gene encodes CDR1 LGHDT and CDR2 YNNKEL (reference sequence). Germline trimming cut 1 base from V and 4 bases from J; bases unmatched to any gene: 8.

The specimen comprised peripheral blood mononuclear cells (PBMCs), sampled at new diagnosis, from a patient treated with antithyroid drugs. This clonotype originated in a female donor with Graves disease. This chain uses TRBV3-1 with TRBJ2-3; 7 nucleotides align to TRBD2. The CDR3 sequence is CASSQGGSVIADTQYF. The DNA of the CDR3 is TGTGCCAGCAGCCAAGGCGGGAGCGTGATAGCAGATACGCAGTATTTT.